One and the same sample provided the 7 T cell receptor beta chains below, sequenced in a study of cytomegalovirus exposure and HLA in healthy donors. The PCR had 60 Vbeta and 13 Jbeta primers. Measured with immunoSEQ multiplex PCR; TCRdb has only the in-frame clones, and not every one. Among some 130,000 clones, approximately 84% were seen once, and the ten largest hold approximately 1.6%. The sequencing sample was made of PBMCs. Every receptor here comes from a woman between 18 and 29 years old in good health and CMV-seronegative.

CDR3 sequence reads: CADLAGHEQFF. The CDR3 bases are TGTGCCGACCTAGCGGGGCATGAGCAGTTCTTC. The J gene is TRBJ2-1, the V gene TRBV6-5; 9 bases match TRBD2. The CDR3 has 11 residues. Germline V lookup: CDR1 MNHEY, CDR2 SVGAGI. The trim removed 11 bases at V and 8 bases at J, leaving 4 bases unmatched.

The chain recombines TRBV15 with TRBJ2-7; a weak D match, TRBD1 (6 bases). Germline CDR1 reads LNHNV; CDR2 reads YYDKDF (reference sequence). The CDR3 contains 17 residues. The ends were cut back, 1 base at V and 4 bases at J, with 20 bases in the middle. CDR3 sequence (DNA): TGTGCCACCAGCAGAGGTCGAGGGGGAACAGATGGGTACGAGCAGTACTTC. Translated, it gives CATSRGRGGTDGYEQYF.

The V call is TRBV5-1, the J call TRBJ2-7; D is ambiguous. Trimming left V 1 base short and J 3 bases short, with 8 bases between. The CDR3 is 13 residues long. The germline V gene has CDR1 SGHRS and CDR2 YFSETQ. The CDR3 nucleotides are TGCGCCAGCAGCTTGTACGGGTTCTACGAGCAGTACTTC. It encodes CASSLYGFYEQYF.

This chain connects TRBV7-8 to TRBJ1-4; TRBD1 aligns across 9 bases. CDR1 and CDR2 from the germline V gene are SGHVS and FQNEAQ. The CDR3 loop spans 15 amino acids. V was pared by 6 bases and J by 8 bases, with 10 bases of the junction left unmatched. The CDR3 is CASSSGQGIKEKLFF. The CDR3 nucleotides read TGTGCCAGCAGTTCTGGACAGGGGATAAAGGAAAAACTGTTTTTT.

CDR3: CASGLVRETQYF. The CDR3 bases are TGTGCTAGTGGTTTGGTACGGGAGACCCAGTACTTC. This rearrangement joins TRBV12-5 to TRBJ2-5, with D hard to call. Germline V gives CDR1 LGHNT, CDR2 FRNRAP. CDR3 length equals 12 residues. The V end was cut by 0 bases, the J end by 5 bases, with 4 bases between.

The rearrangement joins TRBV5-1 to TRBJ2-3, with a weak D call TRBD1 (5 bases). CDR3 length: 17 amino acids. Germline CDR1 is SGHRS and CDR2 is YFSETQ. The ends were cut back, 4 bases at V and 4 bases at J, with 22 bases in the middle. The CDR3 region has the DNA TGCGCCAGCAGCCCTCCCACCGGGCAGGGTGGGGCAGATACGCAGTATTTT. This encodes CASSPPTGQGGADTQYF.

The chain is built from TRBV14 and TRBJ1-1; D gene unclear. Trimming left V 2 bases short and J 6 bases short, with 10 bases between. Germline V CDR1 and CDR2: SGHDN, FVKESK. The CDR3 is 13 amino acids. DNA of the CDR3: TGTGCCAGCAGCCAATCAGGATTGTCTGAAGCTTTCTTT. This codes for CASSQSGLSEAFF.